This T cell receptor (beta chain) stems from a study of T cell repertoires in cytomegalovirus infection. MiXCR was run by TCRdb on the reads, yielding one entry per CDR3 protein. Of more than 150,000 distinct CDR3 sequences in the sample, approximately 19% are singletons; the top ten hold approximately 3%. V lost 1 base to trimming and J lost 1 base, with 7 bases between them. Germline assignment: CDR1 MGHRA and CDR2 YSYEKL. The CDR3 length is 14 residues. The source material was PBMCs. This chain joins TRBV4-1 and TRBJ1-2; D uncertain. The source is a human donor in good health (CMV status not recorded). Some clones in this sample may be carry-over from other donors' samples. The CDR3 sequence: CASSQAHSNYGYTF. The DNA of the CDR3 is TGCGCCAGCAGCCAAGCACACAGTAACTATGGCTACACCTTC.